The 30 T cell receptor beta chains reported below all come from one sample, sequenced in a study of OX40 agonist ivuxolimab in advanced cancers. TCRdb keeps only in-frame clones here, not all; method: immunoSEQ multiplex PCR. The profile shows some 97,000 clones, 90% of them singletons. The sample in question was CD4+ or CD8+ T cells sorted from blood, obtained in a trial of the OX40 agonist ivuxolimab. The source of these receptors is an adult with an advanced solid tumor such as melanoma, head and neck, liver or kidney cancer.

Remarks on this clone: The sample holds other DNA sequences that translate to the same CDR3. This chain uses TRBV2 with TRBJ1-2, with D tentatively TRBD1 (6 bases). The V and J ends lost 3 bases and 8 bases respectively, with 10 bases between them. CDR1 is SNHLY, CDR2 FYNNEI, per germline. This CDR3 contains 12 residues. DNA of the CDR3: TGTGCCAGCAGTGAGGGGGGGCGGGGCTACACCTTC. This translates into CASSEGGRGYTF. The complete variable domain, with remaining parts taken from reference TRBV2 and TRBJ1-2, reads EPEVTQTPSHQVTQMGQEVILRCVPISNHLYFYWYRQILGQKVEFLVSFYNNEISEKSEIFDDQFSVERPDGSNFTLKIRSTKLEDSAMYFCASSEGGRGYTFGSGTRLTVV.

The chain links TRBV28 to TRBJ2-7; D could derive from TRBD1 or TRBD2 (5 bases each). Trimming removed 3 bases at V and 6 bases at J, with 15 bases between. This CDR3 is 14 amino acids long. CDR1 MDHEN and CDR2 SYDVKM come from the germline V gene. The CDR3 DNA is TGTGCCAGCAGTTTCCGCCGGGACCCGTTCGAGCAGTACTTC. Translation gives CASSFRRDPFEQYF.

The chain recombines TRBV6-1 with TRBJ2-1; possibly TRBD2 for D (6 bases). V was trimmed by 6 bases and J by 8 bases, leaving 14 bases between them. This CDR3 region has 13 residues. CDR1 and CDR2 from the germline V gene are MNHNS and SASEGT. Here the CDR3 DNA reads TGTGCCAGCAGGTGGGGGGTCCAGGATGAGCAGTTCTTC. Its translation: CASRWGVQDEQFF.

This clone was detected once. The chain couples TRBV27 to TRBJ2-2, with 7 bases lining up with TRBD2. Germline V gene sequence: CDR1 MNHEY, CDR2 SMNVEV (reference sequence). V dropped 6 bases and J dropped 5; count of bases not matched to a gene: 3. The CDR3 runs to 13 residues. CDR3 protein: CASRRDYTGELFF. CDR3 DNA sequence: TGTGCCAGCAGAAGGGACTATACCGGGGAGCTGTTTTTT.

This chain joins TRBV5-1 and TRBJ2-7, with 13 bases that match TRBD2. The CDR3 covers 18 residues. CDR1 is SGHRS, CDR2 YFSETQ, per germline. The J segment lost 5 bases and the V segment lost 3 bases, leaving 14 bases of the junction unmatched. The CDR3 protein is CASSWGWGLAGPGDEQYF. The CDR3 DNA reads as TGCGCCAGCAGCTGGGGATGGGGACTAGCGGGACCGGGGGACGAGCAGTACTTC.

This sequence joins TRBV11-1 and TRBJ1-3, with TRBD1 matching 7 bases. Germline V gene sequence: CDR1 SGHAT, CDR2 FQDESV (reference sequence). V dropped 3 bases and J dropped 0; count of bases not matched to a gene: 2. There are 15 residues in the CDR3. The CDR3 region has the DNA TGTGCCAGCAGCTTGACAGGGAGCTCTGGAAACACCATATATTTT. Its protein product is CASSLTGSSGNTIYF.

This clone was detected only a few times. This chain connects TRBV7-6 to TRBJ2-1; D uncertain. Per germline, CDR1 SGHVS and CDR2 FNYEAQ. Trimming stripped 2 bases from V and 6 bases from J, with 17 bases between. There are 16 residues in the CDR3. Written as DNA, the CDR3 is TGTGCCAGCAGCTTATTCGCTAGTTTTCCTCGCAATGAGCAGTTCTTC. Residues: CASSLFASFPRNEQFF.

J is TRBJ1-1 and V is TRBV7-2; D unclear. The length of the CDR3 is 13 residues. Looked up from germline, CDR1 is SGHTA and CDR2 is FQGNSA. V lost 5 bases and J 0 bases, leaving 7 bases between the germline ends. In DNA form, the CDR3 reads TGTGCCAGCAGCCGGAAACTGAACACTGAAGCTTTCTTT. Its translation: CASSRKLNTEAFF.

The chain couples TRBV2 to TRBJ2-1; no reliable D call. The germline gives CDR1 SNHLY, CDR2 FYNNEI. This CDR3 has 12 amino acids. V was shortened by 6 bases and J by 7 bases, with 10 bases between the two germline ends. CDR3 coding DNA: TGTGCCAGCAGAAGGGCAGGTAATGAGCAGTTCTTC. Translating gives CASRRAGNEQFF.

The chain uses TRBV5-1 and TRBJ2-1; TRBD1 matches at 7 bases. Germline trimming cut 2 bases from V and 6 bases from J; bases unmatched to any gene: 8. The germline V gene encodes CDR1 SGHRS and CDR2 YFSETQ. The CDR3 is 15 residues long. The CDR3 region is CASSLSAPGGNEQFF. Here the CDR3 DNA reads TGCGCCAGCAGCTTATCCGCACCAGGGGGCAATGAGCAGTTCTTC.

This clone was picked up one time. The junction and the germline gene differ at one end; a read error may be behind it. The V gene is TRBV29-1, the J gene TRBJ2-5; 12 bases align to TRBD2. The germline V gene encodes CDR1 SQVTM and CDR2 ANQGSEA. The CDR3 is 11 amino acids. CDR3 sequence: CSVAGTSGQDF. The CDR3 DNA follows: TGCAGCGTGGCCGGGACTAGCGGGCAAGACTTC.

The sample holds a few counts of this clone. V gene TRBV15 combines with J gene TRBJ2-3; D possibly corresponds to TRBD2 (5 bases). The length of the CDR3 is 17 residues. Germline lookup yields CDR1 LNHNV and CDR2 YYDKDF (reference sequence). Trimming removed 0 bases at V and 0 bases at J, with 13 bases between. In DNA form, the CDR3 reads TGTGCCACCAGCAGAGATCTAGGAGCGGCTAGCACAGATACGCAGTATTTT. Translated: CATSRDLGAASTDTQYF.

The rearrangement links TRBV10-3 to TRBJ1-2, with D possibly being TRBD1 (5 bases). The CDR3 has 14 amino acids. Germline lookup yields CDR1 ENHRY and CDR2 SYGVKD. Trimming removed 7 bases at V and 5 bases at J, with 17 bases between. CDR3 DNA sequence: TGTGCCATCAAGGGTCGGGGGTCCCCATATGGCTACACCTTC. It codes for CAIKGRGSPYGYTF.

The V call is TRBV25-1, the J call TRBJ1-2; 7 nucleotides align to TRBD1. Germline V gene lookup returns CDR1 MGHDK and CDR2 SYGVNS. V shed 7 bases, J shed 4 bases, and the junction held 15 bases outside the gene matches. This CDR3 contains 16 residues. The CDR3 bases are TGTGCCAGCAACGGACAGGCAAAGACGGGGGCCTATGGCTACACCTTC. It encodes CASNGQAKTGAYGYTF.

The chain joins TRBV30 to TRBJ2-2, with D perhaps matching TRBD1 (5 bases). CDR1 GTSNPN and CDR2 SVGIG come from the germline V gene (reference sequence). V was shortened by 5 bases and J by 1 base, with 5 bases between the two germline ends. The CDR3 spans 12 residues. As DNA, the CDR3 is TGTGCCTGGGGACAGAACACCGGGGAGCTGTTTTTT. Protein: CAWGQNTGELFF.

The sample holds one count of this clone. The V call is TRBV19, the J call TRBJ1-1; D is possibly TRBD1 (5 bases). The CDR3 is 15 residues long. The germline V gene encodes CDR1 LNHDA and CDR2 SQIVND (reference sequence). V gave up 4 bases and J gave up 2 bases, with 14 bases separating them. CDR3 residues: CASSTLRTLNTEAFF. CDR3 nucleotide sequence: TGTGCCAGTAGTACCCTCCGGACACTTAACACTGAAGCTTTCTTT.

This sequence joins TRBV2 and TRBJ1-6; no definite D call. V was clipped by 4 bases and J by 7 bases, with 14 bases between them. The CDR3 length is 15 residues. Germline V gene data show CDR1 as SNHLY and CDR2 as FYNNEI. CDR3 in DNA: TGTGCCAGCAGTGGGTTCTCAACGAACAATTCACCCCTCCACTTT. As protein: CASSGFSTNNSPLHF.

The V and J genes are TRBV6-1 and TRBJ2-6, with unresolved D. Germline V gene data show CDR1 as MNHNS and CDR2 as SASEGT. There are 13 residues in the CDR3. V was cut by 8 bases and J by 2 bases, with 7 bases left in between. The CDR3 sequence: CASGPTGANVLTF. The CDR3 DNA is TGTGCCAGCGGACCGACTGGGGCCAACGTCCTGACTTTC.

The chain couples TRBV19 to TRBJ2-2; D gene unclear. The CDR3 contains 15 residues. Trimming shortened V by 4 bases and J by 5 bases, and 14 bases separated the two germline ends. CDR1 and CDR2 from the germline V gene are LNHDA and SQIVND (reference sequence). The CDR3: CASSTPGVRTGELFF. DNA for the CDR3: TGTGCCAGTAGTACCCCGGGCGTTAGGACCGGGGAGCTGTTTTTT. Using reference TRBV19 and TRBJ2-2 for the parts outside the CDR3, the full variable domain is DGGITQSPKYLFRKEGQNVTLSCEQNLNHDAMYWYRQDPGQGLRLIYYSQIVNDFQKGDIAEGYSVSREKKESFPLTVTSAQKNPTAFYLCASSTPGVRTGELFFGEGSRLTVL.

The gene calls are TRBV11-1 and TRBJ1-1; D might be TRBD1 (5 bases). The CDR3 runs 13 residues. Trimming removed 2 bases at V and 5 bases at J, with 9 bases between. The V gene's germline CDR1 is SGHAT and CDR2 FQDESV (reference sequence). The CDR3 sequence: CASSLRGGTEAFF. For the CDR3, the DNA is TGTGCCAGCAGCTTACGGGGGGGGACTGAAGCTTTCTTT.

V usage is TRBV9 and J usage is TRBJ2-2; possibly TRBD2 for D (5 bases). The germline gives CDR1 SGDLS, CDR2 YYNGEE. V gave up 6 bases and J gave up 6 bases, with 18 bases separating them. This CDR3 has 15 amino acids. CDR3 coding DNA: TGTGCCAGCATGGGAGCGTGGGAGTATTCCGGGGAGCTGTTTTTT. It encodes CASMGAWEYSGELFF. The whole variable domain, filled in from reference TRBV9 and TRBJ2-2, reads DSGVTQTPKHLITATGQRVTLRCSPRSGDLSVYWYQQSLDQGLQFLIQYYNGEERAKGNILERFSAQQFPDLHSELNLSSLELGDSALYFCASMGAWEYSGELFFGEGSRLTVL.

V usage is TRBV2 and J usage is TRBJ2-7; no definite D call. With 6 bases removed from V and 0 bases from J, the gap between germline ends came to 15 bases. Germline lookup yields CDR1 SNHLY and CDR2 FYNNEI. The length of the CDR3 is 15 residues. CDR3 nucleotides: TGTGCCAGCAGCCCCCGCGTCTCAAACTCCTACGAGCAGTACTTC. Its translation is CASSPRVSNSYEQYF.

The CDR3 DNA reads as TGTGCCAGCCGCGGACAGAGCTATGGCTACACCTTC. Protein: CASRGQSYGYTF. The chain links TRBV6-5 to TRBJ1-2; TRBD1 is a possible D gene (6 bases). The CDR3 is 12 residues long. In germline, CDR1 is MNHEY, CDR2 SVGAGI. V was shortened by 8 bases and J by 4 bases, with 11 bases between the two germline ends.

The chain has TRBV19 and TRBJ2-2, with 11 bases that match TRBD1. Germline lookup yields CDR1 LNHDA and CDR2 SQIVND (reference sequence). Losses at the gene ends were 9 bases for V and 5 bases for J; bases not matched to a gene: 11. The CDR3 sequence is 16 residues long. CDR3 sequence reads: CASRTKGQGVTGELFF. The CDR3 DNA follows: TGTGCCAGCCGCACTAAGGGACAGGGGGTGACCGGGGAGCTGTTTTTT.

This clone was detected only a few times. The chain uses TRBV6-1 and TRBJ2-1, with 10 bases matching TRBD2. The germline gives CDR1 MNHNS, CDR2 SASEGT. The CDR3 extends over 15 amino acids. V was pared by 7 bases and J by 10 bases, with 13 bases of the junction left unmatched. The CDR3 sequence: CASTEGLAGVREQFF. In DNA, the CDR3 is TGTGCCAGCACCGAAGGGCTAGCGGGAGTCAGGGAGCAGTTCTTC.

The chain is built from TRBV27 and TRBJ1-2; a possible D gene is TRBD1 (5 bases). Looked up from germline, CDR1 is MNHEY and CDR2 is SMNVEV (reference sequence). With 8 bases removed from V and 4 bases from J, the gap between germline ends came to 14 bases. This CDR3 comprises 13 residues. The CDR3 spells CASAKGVAYGYTF. The CDR3 DNA reads TGTGCCAGCGCCAAAGGGGTGGCCTATGGCTACACCTTC.

The V and J genes are TRBV6-5 and TRBJ2-2, with no clear D. V lost 4 bases, J lost 7 bases, and 16 bases lay in between. The CDR3 is made up of 15 amino acids. Germline values: CDR1 MNHEY, CDR2 SVGAGI. CDR3 amino acids: CASSSPASSIGELFF. CDR3 DNA sequence: TGTGCCAGCAGTTCGCCAGCGTCGAGTATCGGGGAGCTGTTTTTT.

The V call is TRBV15, the J call TRBJ2-5; the match to TRBD1 covers 7 bases. The end of the DNA is better explained by TRBJ2-7, so the J call may be wrong. From germline, CDR1 is LNHNV and CDR2 YYDKDF (reference sequence). CDR3 length: 16 residues. DNA for the CDR3: TGTGCCACCAGCAGGTTACAGGGGAGTAAGGCCTACGAGCAGTACTTC. This gives the protein CATSRLQGSKAYEQYF.

The V and J genes are TRBV5-4 and TRBJ1-1, with D possibly being TRBD1 (6 bases). Trimming cost V 6 bases and J 1 base, with 25 bases left between them. Germline V lookup: CDR1 SGHNT, CDR2 YYREEE (reference sequence). The CDR3 extends over 18 amino acids. The DNA of the CDR3 is TGTGCCAGCACCGAACCTGGGCGGGGGCCGGCACCGAACACTGAAGCTTTCTTT. This codes for CASTEPGRGPAPNTEAFF. Drawing the rest from reference TRBV5-4 and TRBJ1-1, the complete variable domain is ETGVTQSPTHLIKTRGQQVTLRCSSQSGHNTVSWYQQALGQGPQFIFQYYREEENGRGNFPPRFSGLQFPNYSSELNVNALELDDSALYLCASTEPGRGPAPNTEAFFGQGTRLTVV.

J is TRBJ2-5 and V is TRBV11-2; possibly TRBD1 or TRBD2 for D (6 bases each). This CDR3 contains 16 residues. Per germline, CDR1 SGHAT and CDR2 FQNNGV. Trimming took off 2 bases at V and 2 bases at J, with 15 bases between the two ends. The CDR3 is CASSLSGARNQETQYF. In nucleotides, the CDR3 is TGTGCCAGCAGCTTATCGGGGGCTCGGAATCAAGAGACCCAGTACTTC. The full variable domain, its missing parts supplied by reference TRBV11-2 and TRBJ2-5, is EAGVAQSPRYKIIEKRQSVAFWCNPISGHATLYWYQQILGQGPKLLIQFQNNGVVDDSQLPKDRFSAERLKGVDSTLKIQPAKLEDSAVYLCASSLSGARNQETQYFGPGTRLLVL.